The 29 T cell receptor beta chains reported below all come from one sample, sequenced in a study of shared clonotypes between healthy human individuals. Clones were sequenced by immunoSEQ multiplex PCR, and TCRdb holds only the in-frame ones, with some missing. Among some 1 million clones listed, around 75% were seen once. The sequencing sample was made of memory CD4+ T cells sorted from blood. The sample's subset: CD45RA-negative fraction. Receptors were obtained from a man between 18 and 29 years old in good health.

The chain joins TRBV5-1 to TRBJ1-4; D gene ambiguous. Germline V lookup: CDR1 SGHRS, CDR2 YFSETQ. V was shortened by 5 bases and J by 5 bases, with 10 bases between the two germline ends. This CDR3 spans 13 amino acids. For the CDR3, the DNA is TGCGCCAGCAGGCCAGGTTCGAATGAAAAACTGTTTTTT. As protein: CASRPGSNEKLFF.

The chain combines TRBV9 with TRBJ2-5, with a possible D match to TRBD2 (6 bases). This CDR3 is 16 amino acids long. V dropped 0 bases and J dropped 5 bases, with 17 bases sitting between them. Germline lookup yields CDR1 SGDLS and CDR2 YYNGEE. CDR3 region: CASSVDGGKRRETQYF. The CDR3 DNA reads as TGTGCCAGCAGCGTAGATGGAGGGAAGAGAAGGGAGACCCAGTACTTC.

This clone showed up many times. The CDR3 bases are TGCGCCAGCAGCTTGGGTACAGGGAAGTCCTACGAGCAGTACTTC. This codes for CASSLGTGKSYEQYF. The chain joins TRBV5-1 to TRBJ2-7; perhaps TRBD1 as D (6 bases). The CDR3 runs 15 residues. Germline V CDR1 and CDR2: SGHRS, YFSETQ. V lost 0 bases and J lost 1, with 11 bases in between.

The chain recombines TRBV7-2 with TRBJ1-1; no clear D gene. Germline lookup yields CDR1 SGHTA and CDR2 FQGNSA. V lost 1 base and J 7 bases, leaving 7 bases between the germline ends. CDR3 size: 12 residues. The DNA of the CDR3 is TGTGCCAGCAGCTTAGGGCTGAGTGAAGCTTTCTTT. Its translation: CASSLGLSEAFF. The variable domain in full, completed from reference TRBV7-2 and TRBJ1-1, reads GAGVSQSPSNKVTEKGKDVELRCDPISGHTALYWYRQSLGQGLEFLIYFQGNSAPDKSGLPSDRFSAERTGGSVSTLTIQRTQQEDSAVYLCASSLGLSEAFFGQGTRLTVV.

This clone appeared a single time. The J gene is TRBJ2-3, the V gene TRBV7-2; TRBD1 agrees at 12 bases. Trimming took 4 bases from V and 7 from J; bases not matched to a gene: 9. The CDR3 totals 16 residues. Germline V CDR1 and CDR2: SGHTA, FQGNSA. The CDR3 sequence: CASSSTGTGGGHTQYF. Here the CDR3 DNA reads TGTGCCAGCAGCTCAACCGGGACAGGGGGCGGGCATACGCAGTATTTT.

J is TRBJ2-3 and V is TRBV19, with TRBD2 identical over 8 bases. The CDR3 extends over 15 amino acids. The germline CDR1 and CDR2 sequences are LNHDA and SQIVND (reference sequence). With 4 bases clipped from V and 2 bases from J, the junction kept 5 bases outside the gene matches. CDR3 nucleotides: TGTGCCAGTAGTACACTAGCGGAACACACAGATACGCAGTATTTT. It specifies CASSTLAEHTDTQYF.

This clone was found once. The chain uses TRBV5-1 and TRBJ1-2, with 10 nucleotides matching TRBD1. V trimming: 0 bases; J trimming: 5 bases; junction bases outside the gene matches: 1. Germline V gene lookup returns CDR1 SGHRS and CDR2 YFSETQ. The CDR3 is 14 residues long. The CDR3 loop is CASSLGTGGYGYTF. The CDR3 coding sequence is TGCGCCAGCAGCTTGGGGACAGGGGGGTATGGCTACACCTTC.

V is TRBV27 and J is TRBJ1-6; TRBD1 aligns across 8 bases. CDR1 MNHEY and CDR2 SMNVEV come from the germline V gene (reference sequence). The junction had 6 bases not matched to a gene; V was cut back by 0 bases and J by 5 bases. The CDR3 is 17 amino acids. CDR3 nucleotides: TGTGCCAGCAGTTTATCAGCAGGGGGCGCGCATAATTCACCCCTCCACTTT. Residues: CASSLSAGGAHNSPLHF.

The rearrangement joins TRBV5-6 to TRBJ1-2, with D perhaps TRBD1 (5 bases). Between the trimmed V and J ends, which lost 0 bases and 0 bases, there was a span of 12 bases. The CDR3 consists of 16 residues. Germline V lookup: CDR1 SGHDT, CDR2 YYEEEE. The CDR3 here is CASSLGSRTTNYGYTF. CDR3 sequence (DNA): TGTGCCAGCAGCTTGGGATCCAGGACAACTAACTATGGCTACACCTTC.

The gene calls are TRBV11-3 and TRBJ2-7; 8 bases agree with TRBD1. Germline loops: CDR1 SGHNT, CDR2 YENEEA. V was pared by 6 bases and J by 2 bases, with 6 bases of the junction left unmatched. The length of the CDR3 is 14 residues. CDR3 nucleotides: TGTGCCAGCAGGAGCCGGGACAGGCCCTACGAGCAGTACTTC. Its translation: CASRSRDRPYEQYF.

This chain links TRBV9 with TRBJ1-1; 9 bases align to TRBD1. Trimming at V came to 0 bases and at J to 5 bases, leaving 5 bases not matched to a gene. Per the germline V gene, CDR1 is SGDLS and CDR2 is YYNGEE. The CDR3 length is 15 residues. The CDR3 DNA is TGTGCCAGCAGCGTAGGAAGGGACAGGGCAACTGAAGCTTTCTTT. It encodes CASSVGRDRATEAFF.

The chain couples TRBV18 to TRBJ1-1; TRBD1 agrees at 7 bases. The CDR3 runs to 13 residues. Germline V gene lookup returns CDR1 KGHSH and CDR2 LQKENI. Trimming took 2 bases from V and 7 from J; bases not matched to a gene: 4. CDR3 DNA: TGTGCCAGCTCACCAGAGTCAGGGGGTGAAGCTTTCTTT. Its translation: CASSPESGGEAFF. Full variable domain (outside the CDR3, taken from reference TRBV18 and TRBJ1-1): NAGVMQNPRHLVRRRGQEARLRCSPMKGHSHVYWYRQLPEEGLKFMVYLQKENIIDESGMPKERFSAEFPKEGPSILRIQQVVRGDSAAYFCASSPESGGEAFFGQGTRLTVV.

The chain employs TRBV11-2 and TRBJ1-5, with D possibly being TRBD1 (5 bases). Germline V gene lookup returns CDR1 SGHAT and CDR2 FQNNGV. This CDR3 is built from 16 residues. The V end was cut by 5 bases, the J end by 7 bases, with 21 bases between. CDR3 in DNA: TGTGCCAGCAGCCCCGGGGGGTCGGGTCGAAGCCAGCCCCAGCATTTT. Amino acid sequence: CASSPGGSGRSQPQHF.

The chain is built from TRBV2 and TRBJ2-5; unclear D gene. CDR3 size: 14 residues. Trimming left V 5 bases short and J 2 bases short, with 12 bases between. Germline V gene data show CDR1 as SNHLY and CDR2 as FYNNEI. CDR3 sequence: CASSPDLNQETQYF. The CDR3 DNA sequence: TGTGCCAGCAGTCCCGACTTGAATCAAGAGACCCAGTACTTC.

The genes are TRBV10-1 and TRBJ1-5, with unresolved D. The CDR3 consists of 16 residues. CDR1 and CDR2 from the germline V gene are WNHNN and SYGVQD (reference sequence). Trimming shortened V by 8 bases and J by 3 bases, and 20 bases separated the two germline ends. CDR3 residues: CASALKGPSLNQPQHF. DNA for the CDR3: TGCGCCAGCGCCCTGAAAGGGCCTTCCCTCAATCAGCCCCAGCATTTT.

The chain uses TRBV11-1 and TRBJ1-6, with D perhaps matching TRBD1 (6 bases). Per germline, CDR1 SGHAT and CDR2 FQDESV (reference sequence). The CDR3 is made up of 14 amino acids. V shed 2 bases and J shed 7 bases, with 9 bases lying between them. The CDR3 bases are TGTGCCAGCAGCTTAACAGGGAAAAATTCACCCCTCCACTTT. As protein: CASSLTGKNSPLHF.

The rearrangement joins TRBV5-4 to TRBJ1-1, with D unresolved. The CDR3 is made up of 12 amino acids. The V gene lost 2 bases and the J gene lost 3 bases, with 5 bases spanning the gap. Germline-derived CDR1 and CDR2 are SGHNT and YYREEE (reference sequence). CDR3 DNA sequence: TGTGCCAGCAGCTTCCCAGACACTGAAGCTTTCTTT. Translation gives CASSFPDTEAFF.

This sequence joins TRBV4-1 and TRBJ2-1; 9 positions agree with TRBD1. In germline, CDR1 is MGHRA, CDR2 YSYEKL. This CDR3 spans 15 amino acids. Trimming cost V 3 bases and J 8 bases; bases outside gene matches: 8. CDR3 coding DNA: TGCGCCAGCAGCCACCAGGACAGGGGCTTGGATGAGCAGTTCTTC. Translation gives CASSHQDRGLDEQFF.

This clone is a singleton in its sample. The rearrangement links TRBV30 to TRBJ1-2, with a weak D call TRBD1 (6 bases). Germline V lookup: CDR1 GTSNPN, CDR2 SVGIG (reference sequence). The CDR3 covers 14 residues. Trimming removed 2 bases from V and 5 bases from J, with 15 bases in between. CDR3 region: CAWSPTGRGYGYTF. The DNA for the CDR3 is TGTGCCTGGAGTCCCACAGGGAGGGGGTATGGCTACACCTTC.

This clone was picked up a small number of times. The chain employs TRBV7-8 and TRBJ2-3; D ambiguous. Germline loops: CDR1 SGHVS, CDR2 FQNEAQ. Trimming took off 2 bases at V and 2 bases at J, with 14 bases between the two ends. The CDR3 length is 16 residues. CDR3 sequence reads: CASSLSRQGITDTQYF. CDR3 DNA: TGTGCCAGCAGCTTAAGTCGGCAAGGGATCACAGATACGCAGTATTTT.

This chain links TRBV7-2 with TRBJ2-2, with D unresolved. Germline V lookup: CDR1 SGHTA, CDR2 FQGNSA. This CDR3 has 14 residues. V dropped 5 bases and J dropped 0 bases, with 7 bases sitting between them. The CDR3 DNA is TGTGCCAGCAGCCGAACCACGAACACCGGGGAGCTGTTTTTT. Encoded protein: CASSRTTNTGELFF.

The V gene is TRBV7-2, the J gene TRBJ2-5; TRBD1 agrees at 11 bases. The CDR3 is 14 amino acids. V dropped 7 bases and J dropped 7; count of bases not matched to a gene: 8. Germline V gives CDR1 SGHTA, CDR2 FQGNSA. In nucleotides, the CDR3 is TGTGCCAGCACCCCTGGACAGGGGGCCGGGACCCAGTACTTC. Its translation is CASTPGQGAGTQYF.

The CDR3 DNA follows: TGTGCCAGCAGCCCCACAGGGGGCTGGGGGACCCAGTACTTC. It is translated as CASSPTGGWGTQYF. The J gene is TRBJ2-5, the V gene TRBV11-2, with TRBD1 identical over 9 bases. Looked up from germline, CDR1 is SGHAT and CDR2 is FQNNGV. V lost 5 bases and J lost 7; bases outside the gene matches: 8. The CDR3 totals 14 residues. The full variable domain, its missing parts supplied by reference TRBV11-2 and TRBJ2-5, is EAGVAQSPRYKIIEKRQSVAFWCNPISGHATLYWYQQILGQGPKLLIQFQNNGVVDDSQLPKDRFSAERLKGVDSTLKIQPAKLEDSAVYLCASSPTGGWGTQYFGPGTRLLVL.

As DNA, the CDR3 is TGTGCCAGCAGCTTGGAGCGGGGTGAGAGGTATGGCTACACCTTC. Translated: CASSLERGERYGYTF. V and J are TRBV5-4 and TRBJ1-2, with D unresolved. The CDR3 spans 15 residues. The V end was cut by 0 bases, the J end by 5 bases, with 14 bases between. Germline values: CDR1 SGHNT, CDR2 YYREEE (reference sequence).

The rearrangement joins TRBV7-9 to TRBJ2-7; D is undetermined. The V gene lost 0 bases and the J gene lost 4 bases, with 4 bases spanning the gap. This CDR3 contains 12 residues. The germline V gene has CDR1 SEHNR and CDR2 FQNEAQ (reference sequence). The CDR3 loop reads CASSLAAYEQYF. The DNA for the CDR3 is TGTGCCAGCAGCTTAGCGGCTTACGAGCAGTACTTC.

This clone was counted only a few times. The V and J genes are TRBV4-1 and TRBJ1-2; the D gene is possibly TRBD1 (5 bases). Germline values: CDR1 MGHRA, CDR2 YSYEKL. Trimming cost V 5 bases and J 0 bases, with 7 bases left between them. The CDR3 runs 13 residues. In nucleotides, the CDR3 is TGCGCCAGCAGCGAGACAGCTAACTATGGCTACACCTTC. This translates into CASSETANYGYTF.

V and J are TRBV30 and TRBJ2-5; unclear D gene. The V gene's germline CDR1 is GTSNPN and CDR2 SVGIG (reference sequence). V was trimmed by 1 base and J by 8 bases, leaving 11 bases between them. The CDR3 has 12 residues. CDR3: CAWSDSDRTQYF. Here the CDR3 DNA reads TGTGCCTGGAGTGATTCGGACCGAACCCAGTACTTC.

A few counts support this clone. Other DNA sequences from this sample encode an identical CDR3 as well. The CDR3 reads CAISGRGTEAFF. CDR3 bases: TGTGCCATCAGTGGCAGGGGGACTGAAGCTTTCTTT. The chain has TRBV10-3 and TRBJ1-1, with 7 bases aligning to TRBD1. This CDR3 contains 12 residues. J was trimmed by 5 bases and V by 4 bases; bases with no gene match: 1. Germline CDR1 is ENHRY and CDR2 is SYGVKD.

There are many counts of this clone. V usage is TRBV27 and J usage is TRBJ2-7, with TRBD1 identical over 7 bases. The trim removed 8 bases at V and 7 bases at J, leaving 20 bases unmatched. The CDR3 is made up of 16 amino acids. Germline V gene lookup returns CDR1 MNHEY and CDR2 SMNVEV (reference sequence). The CDR3 loop reads CASSPVPRGQPEEQYF. The CDR3 DNA reads TGTGCCAGCTCACCCGTTCCCCGGGGACAGCCTGAGGAGCAGTACTTC.